This passage covers 17 T cell receptor beta chains from one sample sequenced in a study of OX40 agonist ivuxolimab in advanced cancers. Profiling relied on immunoSEQ multiplex PCR, and the TCRdb table lists in-frame clones only, not all of them. Among some 80,000 clones listed, 75% to 90% were seen once. Material: CD4+ or CD8+ T cells sorted from blood, obtained in a trial of the OX40 agonist ivuxolimab. The source is an adult with an advanced solid tumor such as melanoma, head and neck, liver or kidney cancer.

The chain recombines TRBV5-1 with TRBJ1-3; tentative D call: TRBD1 (6 bases). CDR1 is SGHRS and CDR2 is YFSETQ in the germline V gene. This CDR3 is built from 15 residues. Trimming removed 4 bases at V and 4 bases at J, with 15 bases between. Here the CDR3 DNA reads TGCGCCAGCAGCCCAAGTGGACAGAGCGGAAACACCATATATTTT. Its protein is CASSPSGQSGNTIYF.

This chain uses TRBV6-4 with TRBJ1-1; D possibly corresponds to TRBD1 (5 bases). Trimming left V 6 bases short and J 0 bases short, with 14 bases between. Germline CDR1 is MRHNA and CDR2 is SNTAGT. This CDR3 region has 15 residues. The CDR3 DNA reads TGTGCCAGCAGATCAGAGGACAATTTGAACACTGAAGCTTTCTTT. This codes for CASRSEDNLNTEAFF.

The V gene is TRBV9, the J gene TRBJ2-5; 10 positions agree with TRBD1. With 6 bases clipped from V and 5 bases from J, the junction kept 10 bases outside the gene matches. The CDR3 sequence is 15 residues long. Germline loops: CDR1 SGDLS, CDR2 YYNGEE. The CDR3 bases are TGTGCCAGCACCCCGACAGGGGGCCTGAGTGAGACCCAGTACTTC. It encodes CASTPTGGLSETQYF.

The chain couples TRBV9 to TRBJ2-1; TRBD1 matches 8 bases. The CDR3 consists of 14 residues. In germline, CDR1 is SGDLS, CDR2 YYNGEE. Losses at the gene ends were 3 bases for V and 3 bases for J; bases not matched to a gene: 2. The CDR3 spells CASSAGTGYNEQFF. As DNA, the CDR3 is TGTGCCAGCAGCGCCGGGACAGGCTACAATGAGCAGTTCTTC.

This sequence joins TRBV15 and TRBJ2-1; perhaps TRBD2 as D (6 bases). Germline V CDR1 and CDR2: LNHNV, YYDKDF (reference sequence). Trimming stripped 4 bases from V and 6 bases from J, with 13 bases between. The length of the CDR3 is 14 residues. CDR3 nucleotides: TGTGCCACCAGCATATTACGGGAGTCCAATGAGCAGTTCTTC. It specifies CATSILRESNEQFF.

The chain combines TRBV19 with TRBJ1-2, with D unresolved. The V and J ends lost 3 bases and 5 bases respectively, with 19 bases between them. This CDR3 is built from 16 residues. Germline-derived CDR1 and CDR2 are LNHDA and SQIVND (reference sequence). The CDR3 DNA follows: TGTGCCAGTAGTATTCTCTTCAACCCGAACCCATATGGCTACACCTTC. Translation gives CASSILFNPNPYGYTF.

CDR3 loop: CSAAPGTGIGGYTF. The CDR3 DNA is TGCAGCGCCGCCCCCGGGACAGGGATAGGCGGCTACACCTTC. The V gene is TRBV29-1, the J gene TRBJ1-2, with 9 bases matching TRBD1. Germline V CDR1 and CDR2: SQVTM, ANQGSEA. V trimming: 7 bases; J trimming: 8 bases; junction bases outside the gene matches: 14. The CDR3 length is 14 residues. Complete variable domain (other parts from reference TRBV29-1 and TRBJ1-2): SAVISQKPSRDICQRGTSLTIQCQVDSQVTMMFWYRQQPGQSLTLIATANQGSEATYESGFVIDKFPISRPNLTFSTLTVSNMSPEDSSIYLCSAAPGTGIGGYTFGSGTRLTVV.

This rearrangement joins TRBV7-2 to TRBJ1-3; the D gene is possibly TRBD1 (6 bases). In germline, CDR1 is SGHTA, CDR2 FQGNSA. V shed 1 base and J shed 4 bases, with 8 bases lying between them. This CDR3 is built from 14 residues. CDR3 sequence reads: CASSLVGAGNTIYF. CDR3 nucleotide sequence: TGTGCCAGCAGCTTAGTGGGGGCGGGAAACACCATATATTTT.

This clone was observed once. The V gene is TRBV2, the J gene TRBJ2-6; possible D gene TRBD2, 5 bases. V was trimmed by 6 bases and J by 4 bases, leaving 19 bases between them. Germline CDR1 SNHLY, CDR2 FYNNEI. This CDR3 has 17 amino acids. DNA for the CDR3: TGTGCCAGCAGATTTAGCGCTACGCGCCGAGGGGCCAACGTCCTGACTTTC. As protein: CASRFSATRRGANVLTF. The whole variable domain, filled in from reference TRBV2 and TRBJ2-6, reads EPEVTQTPSHQVTQMGQEVILRCVPISNHLYFYWYRQILGQKVEFLVSFYNNEISEKSEIFDDQFSVERPDGSNFTLKIRSTKLEDSAMYFCASRFSATRRGANVLTFGAGSRLTVL.

The rearrangement joins TRBV29-1 to TRBJ2-7; 9 nucleotides match TRBD1. Trimming cost V 6 bases and J 3 bases; bases outside gene matches: 6. Germline V lookup: CDR1 SQVTM, CDR2 ANQGSEA. This CDR3 region has 13 residues. In nucleotides, the CDR3 is TGCAGCGTACGACGGGACAGGGACTACGAGCAGTACTTC. This codes for CSVRRDRDYEQYF.

The J gene is TRBJ2-7, the V gene TRBV20-1; D not certain. The V gene's germline CDR1 is DFQATT and CDR2 SNEGSKA (reference sequence). CDR3 size: 11 residues. V shed 3 bases and J shed 7 bases, with 10 bases lying between them. The CDR3 region is CSASAPEEQYF. The CDR3 DNA reads TGCAGTGCTAGTGCCCCAGAGGAGCAGTACTTC.

The gene calls are TRBV5-1 and TRBJ1-3, with TRBD1 identical over 7 bases. Germline assignment: CDR1 SGHRS and CDR2 YFSETQ. J gave up 2 bases and V 4 bases, and 3 bases lay outside the gene matches. The CDR3 totals 14 residues. The CDR3 is CASSTGTAGNTIYF. The CDR3 coding sequence is TGCGCCAGCAGCACCGGGACAGCTGGAAACACCATATATTTT. Together with reference TRBV5-1 and TRBJ1-3, the CDR3 gives the full variable domain: KAGVTQTPRYLIKTRGQQVTLSCSPISGHRSVSWYQQTPGQGLQFLFEYFSETQRNKGNFPGRFSGRQFSNSRSEMNVSTLELGDSALYLCASSTGTAGNTIYFGEGSWLTVV.

Concerning this clone: Different DNA sequences within this sample yield the same CDR3. V is TRBV18 and J is TRBJ2-5; no clear D. The CDR3 is 13 residues long. Between the trimmed V and J ends, which lost 5 bases and 1 base, there was a span of 8 bases. Germline values: CDR1 KGHSH, CDR2 LQKENI. The CDR3 here is CASSSGIQETQYF. The DNA of the CDR3 is TGTGCCAGCTCATCCGGCATCCAAGAGACCCAGTACTTC.

The CDR3 spells CASSLVGGEGANVLTF. CDR3 coding DNA: TGTGCCAGCAGCTTGGTCGGAGGGGAAGGGGCCAACGTCCTGACTTTC. J is TRBJ2-6 and V is TRBV5-6, with D perhaps TRBD2 (6 bases). The CDR3 loop spans 16 amino acids. Germline V CDR1 and CDR2: SGHDT, YYEEEE. Between the trimmed V and J ends, which lost 0 bases and 4 bases, there was a span of 11 bases.

This clone showed up just a few times. J is TRBJ1-6 and V is TRBV6-5; no clear D gene. Germline V gene sequence: CDR1 MNHEY, CDR2 SVGAGI. The CDR3 covers 12 residues. Trimming stripped 5 bases from V and 7 bases from J, with 6 bases between. The CDR3 sequence: CASSIRNSPLHF. The CDR3 region has the DNA TGTGCCAGCAGTATCAGAAATTCACCCCTCCACTTT.

Details on this clone: This sample includes further DNA sequences coding for the same CDR3. The V gene is TRBV7-2, the J gene TRBJ1-1; the D is unclear. V was cut by 8 bases and J by 1 base, with 11 bases left in between. CDR3 length equals 13 residues. Per the germline V gene, CDR1 is SGHTA and CDR2 is FQGNSA. CDR3 in amino acids: CASSLERNTEAFF. CDR3 coding DNA: TGTGCCAGCTCTCTAGAGCGGAACACTGAAGCTTTCTTT.

The chain combines TRBV5-1 with TRBJ1-2; D ambiguous. Germline lookup yields CDR1 SGHRS and CDR2 YFSETQ. Trimming took off 0 bases at V and 2 bases at J, with 8 bases between the two ends. This CDR3 spans 14 amino acids. CDR3 in DNA: TGCGCCAGCAGCTTGGTTGTGGGCAACTATGGCTACACCTTC. Its protein is CASSLVVGNYGYTF.